What follows is one T cell receptor (beta chain) and its context. Many counts were recorded for this clonotype. What this receptor recognizes is not known. Per-base qualities were not stored, and no clone one base away is much larger. This sample is part of a study of early T cells in non-severe SARS-CoV-2 infection (dated by TCRdb to about 2021). Some background on the complete study: Because TCR sequencing was done on bulk RNA from unsorted whole blood, the alpha and beta chains could not be paired. The study at large found these results: VDJdb matching was skewed toward anti-spike CD8 responses and likely underestimated virus-specific expansions, missing private and CD4 specificities.

Sequences MNHEY (CDR1) and SVGAGI (CDR2) are obtained from the germline V gene. The CDR3 measures 13 amino acids from cysteine to phenylalanine. This entry keeps only the CDR3 DNA: 39 bases, framed from base 1. The V end loses 6 bases and the J end loses 5 bases, and a stretch of 11 bases separates them. This was a case-control study nested in a cohort of healthcare workers in London, UK, who had nasopharyngeal swab PCR tests and blood samples taken every week. Healthcare workers were recruited during the week of the UK lockdown, between 23 and 31 March 2020, and followed weekly for up to roughly 15 weeks. The library came from 5' RACE. Sequencing instrument: NextSeq 500. Unique molecular identifiers were attached to individual cDNA molecules in the TCR library protocol so that sequencing error and PCR bias could be corrected. Both TCR alpha and beta chains were sequenced, and tight co-correlation was observed between alpha and beta sequence abundances in each sample. Regarding the original processing steps: Decombinator V4 was used to annotate TCR sequences for V gene, J gene and CDR3. TCRs were defined as expanded if a significant change between any two time points was detected under a Poisson model with p below 0.0001. TCR abundances were normalised to the total number of TCRs sequenced in each sample and reported as counts per million. MAIT TCRs were defined by TRAV1-2 paired with TRAJ12, TRAJ20 or TRAJ33, and iNKT TCRs by TRAV10 paired with TRAJ18. VDJdb, accessed on 1 November 2021, was searched for TCRs annotated for CMV, EBV and SARS-CoV-2, and TCRs annotated for more than one antigen were excluded. TCRdb ran its own pipeline on the public reads, namely fastp trimming at Q25 and MiXCR clone calling, and kept in-frame beta chains. Identical CDR3 proteins give one entry, which carries the most common genes and DNA. In this record, the V and J calls reflect TCRdb's handling and not the investigators' own analysis. The sample table records some 77,000 distinct CDR3 sequences; 8.5% to 10% of these occur just once. The biggest ten clones account for more than 4.5% of the sample.

Material: whole blood. The chain uses TRBV6-5 and TRBJ2-1, with the D gene call left open. The TCR sequence derives from an adult who was a healthcare worker with PCR-confirmed SARS-CoV-2 infection or an uninfected control (not recorded which). Here is the DNA: TGTGCCAGCAGAGATTTTTCCCACAATGAGCAGTTCTTC. This translates into CASRDFSHNEQFF.